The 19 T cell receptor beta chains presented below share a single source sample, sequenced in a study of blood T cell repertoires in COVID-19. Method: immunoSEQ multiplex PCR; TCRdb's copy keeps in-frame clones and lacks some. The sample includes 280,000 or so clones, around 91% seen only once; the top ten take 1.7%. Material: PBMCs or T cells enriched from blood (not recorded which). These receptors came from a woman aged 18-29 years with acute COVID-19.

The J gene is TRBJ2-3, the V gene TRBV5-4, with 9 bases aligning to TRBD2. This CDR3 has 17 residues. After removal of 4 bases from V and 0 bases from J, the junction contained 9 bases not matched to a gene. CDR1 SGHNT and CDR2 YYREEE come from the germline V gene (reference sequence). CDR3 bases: TGTGCCAGCAGCCTAAGACTAGCGGCATATAGCACAGATACGCAGTATTTT. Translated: CASSLRLAAYSTDTQYF.

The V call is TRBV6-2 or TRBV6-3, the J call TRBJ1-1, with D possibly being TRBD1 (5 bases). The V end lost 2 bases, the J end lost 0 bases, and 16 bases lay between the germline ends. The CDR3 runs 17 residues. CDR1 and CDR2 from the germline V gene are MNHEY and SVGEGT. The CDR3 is CASSYRKGVVMNTEAFF. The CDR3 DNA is TGTGCCAGCAGTTACCGAAAAGGGGTTGTGATGAACACTGAAGCTTTCTTT.

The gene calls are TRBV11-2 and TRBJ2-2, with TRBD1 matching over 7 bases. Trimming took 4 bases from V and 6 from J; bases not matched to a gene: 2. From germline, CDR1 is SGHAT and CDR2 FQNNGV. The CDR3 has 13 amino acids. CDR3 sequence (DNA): TGTGCCAGCAGCTATGACAGGGCCGGGGAGCTGTTTTTT. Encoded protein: CASSYDRAGELFF.

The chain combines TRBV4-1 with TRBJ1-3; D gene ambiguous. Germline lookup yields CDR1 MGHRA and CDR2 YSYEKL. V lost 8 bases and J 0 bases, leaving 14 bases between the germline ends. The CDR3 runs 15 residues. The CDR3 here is CASRNGQFSGNTIYF. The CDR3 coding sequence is TGCGCCAGCCGCAATGGGCAGTTCTCTGGAAACACCATATATTTT.

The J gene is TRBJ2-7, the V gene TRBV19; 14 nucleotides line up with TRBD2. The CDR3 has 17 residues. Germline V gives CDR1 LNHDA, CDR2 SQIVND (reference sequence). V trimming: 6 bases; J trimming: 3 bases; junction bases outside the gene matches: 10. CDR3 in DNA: TGTGCCAGTAGAAAGACAGGGACTAGCGGGAGAAGCTACGAGCAGTACTTC. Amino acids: CASRKTGTSGRSYEQYF.

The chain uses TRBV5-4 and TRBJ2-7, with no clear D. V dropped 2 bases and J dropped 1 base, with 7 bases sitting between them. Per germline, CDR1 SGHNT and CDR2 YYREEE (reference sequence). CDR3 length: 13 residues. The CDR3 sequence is CASSFPGSYEQYF. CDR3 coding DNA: TGTGCCAGCAGCTTTCCAGGATCCTACGAGCAGTACTTC.

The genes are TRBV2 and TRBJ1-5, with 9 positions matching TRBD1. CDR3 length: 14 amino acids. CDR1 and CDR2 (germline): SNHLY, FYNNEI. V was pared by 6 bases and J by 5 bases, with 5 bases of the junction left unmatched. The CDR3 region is CASSQDRGDQPQHF. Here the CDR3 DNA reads TGTGCCAGCAGCCAGGACAGGGGCGATCAGCCCCAGCATTTT.

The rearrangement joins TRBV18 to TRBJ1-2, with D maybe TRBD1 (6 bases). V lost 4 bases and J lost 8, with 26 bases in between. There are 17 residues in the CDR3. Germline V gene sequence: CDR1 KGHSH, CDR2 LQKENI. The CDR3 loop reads CASSQDSVSWGLAGYTF. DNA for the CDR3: TGTGCCAGCTCACAAGACAGTGTTAGCTGGGGGCTCGCGGGCTACACCTTC.

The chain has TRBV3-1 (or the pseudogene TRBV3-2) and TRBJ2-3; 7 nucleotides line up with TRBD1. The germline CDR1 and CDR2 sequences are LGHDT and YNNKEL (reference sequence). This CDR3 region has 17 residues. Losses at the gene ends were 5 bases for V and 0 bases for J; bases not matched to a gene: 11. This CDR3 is CASSSRDSPVSTDTQYF. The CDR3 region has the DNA TGTGCCAGCAGCTCCCGGGACAGTCCCGTTAGCACAGATACGCAGTATTTT.

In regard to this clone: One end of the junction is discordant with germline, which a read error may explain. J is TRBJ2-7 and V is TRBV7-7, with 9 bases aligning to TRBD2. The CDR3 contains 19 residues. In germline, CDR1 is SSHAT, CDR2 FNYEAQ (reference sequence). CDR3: CASSPEPPTGLARPYEQYF. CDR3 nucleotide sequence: TGTGCTAGCAGCCCAGAACCCCCAACAGGACTAGCGAGACCTTACGAGCAGTACTTC. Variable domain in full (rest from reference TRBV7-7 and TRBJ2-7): GAGVSQSPRYKVTKRGQDVTLRCDPISSHATLYWYQQALGQGPEFLTYFNYEAQPDKSGLPSDRFSAERPEGSISTLTIQRTEQRDSAMYRCASSPEPPTGLARPYEQYFGPGTRLTVT.

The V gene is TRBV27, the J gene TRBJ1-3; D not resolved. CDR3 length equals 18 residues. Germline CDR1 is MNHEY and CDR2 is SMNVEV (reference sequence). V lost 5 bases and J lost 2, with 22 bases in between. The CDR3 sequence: CASSPARGGTIAGNTIYF. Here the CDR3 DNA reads TGTGCCAGCAGTCCTGCTCGGGGAGGTACCATAGCTGGAAACACCATATATTTT.

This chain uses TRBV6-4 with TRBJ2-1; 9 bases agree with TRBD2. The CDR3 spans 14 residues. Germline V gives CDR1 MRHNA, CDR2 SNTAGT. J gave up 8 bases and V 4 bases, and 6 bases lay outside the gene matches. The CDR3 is CASSVLAGVYEQFF. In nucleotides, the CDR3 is TGTGCCAGCAGTGTCTTAGCGGGAGTTTATGAGCAGTTCTTC.

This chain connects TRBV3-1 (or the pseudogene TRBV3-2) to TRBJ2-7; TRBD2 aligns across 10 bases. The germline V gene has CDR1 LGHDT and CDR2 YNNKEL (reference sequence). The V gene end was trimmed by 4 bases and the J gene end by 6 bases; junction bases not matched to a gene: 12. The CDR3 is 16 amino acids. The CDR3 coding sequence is TGTGCCAGCAGCCTATCGACTAGCGGGCCACCCTCCGAGCAGTACTTC. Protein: CASSLSTSGPPSEQYF.

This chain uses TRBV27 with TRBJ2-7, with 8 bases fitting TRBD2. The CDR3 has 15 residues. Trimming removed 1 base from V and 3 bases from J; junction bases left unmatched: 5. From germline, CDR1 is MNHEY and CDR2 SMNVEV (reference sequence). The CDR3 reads CASSLYGRDIYEQYF. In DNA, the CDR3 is TGTGCCAGCAGTTTATACGGGAGGGATATCTACGAGCAGTACTTC.

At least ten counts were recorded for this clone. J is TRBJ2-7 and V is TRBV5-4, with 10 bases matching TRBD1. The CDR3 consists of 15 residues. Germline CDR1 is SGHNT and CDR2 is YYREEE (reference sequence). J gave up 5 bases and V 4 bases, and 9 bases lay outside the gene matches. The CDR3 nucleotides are TGTGCCAGCAGCCACCCGGGACAGGGGCTAAACGAGCAGTACTTC. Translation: CASSHPGQGLNEQYF.

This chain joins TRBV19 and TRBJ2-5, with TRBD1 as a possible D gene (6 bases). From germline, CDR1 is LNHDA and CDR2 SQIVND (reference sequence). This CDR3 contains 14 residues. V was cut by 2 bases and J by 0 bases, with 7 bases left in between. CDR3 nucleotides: TGTGCCAGTAGTATAAGGGGGAACCAAGAGACCCAGTACTTC. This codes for CASSIRGNQETQYF.

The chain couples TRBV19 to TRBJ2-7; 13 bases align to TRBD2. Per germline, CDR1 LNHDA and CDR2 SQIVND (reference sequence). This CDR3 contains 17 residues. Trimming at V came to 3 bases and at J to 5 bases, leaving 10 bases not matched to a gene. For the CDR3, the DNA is TGTGCCAGTAGTATGTGGACTAGCGGGAGTAGTTTGGACGAGCAGTACTTC. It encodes CASSMWTSGSSLDEQYF.

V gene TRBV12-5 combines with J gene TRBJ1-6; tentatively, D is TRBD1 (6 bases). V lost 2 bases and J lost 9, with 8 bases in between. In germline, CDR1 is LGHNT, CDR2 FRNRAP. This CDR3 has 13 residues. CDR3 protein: CASGLTGRSPLHF. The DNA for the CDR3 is TGTGCTAGTGGTTTGACAGGGCGTTCACCCCTCCACTTT.

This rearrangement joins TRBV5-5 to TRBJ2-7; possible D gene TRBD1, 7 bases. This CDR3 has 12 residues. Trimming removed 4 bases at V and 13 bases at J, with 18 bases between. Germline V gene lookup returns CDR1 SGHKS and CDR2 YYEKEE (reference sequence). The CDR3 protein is CASSLPGQRAYF. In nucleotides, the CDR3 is TGTGCCAGCAGCCTGCCGGGACAGCGGGCTTACTTC. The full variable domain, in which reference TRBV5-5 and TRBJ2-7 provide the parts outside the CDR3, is DAGVTQSPTHLIKTRGQQVTLRCSPISGHKSVSWYQQVLGQGPQFIFQYYEKEERGRGNFPDRFSARQFPNYSSELNVNALLLGDSALYLCASSLPGQRAYFGPGTRLTVT.